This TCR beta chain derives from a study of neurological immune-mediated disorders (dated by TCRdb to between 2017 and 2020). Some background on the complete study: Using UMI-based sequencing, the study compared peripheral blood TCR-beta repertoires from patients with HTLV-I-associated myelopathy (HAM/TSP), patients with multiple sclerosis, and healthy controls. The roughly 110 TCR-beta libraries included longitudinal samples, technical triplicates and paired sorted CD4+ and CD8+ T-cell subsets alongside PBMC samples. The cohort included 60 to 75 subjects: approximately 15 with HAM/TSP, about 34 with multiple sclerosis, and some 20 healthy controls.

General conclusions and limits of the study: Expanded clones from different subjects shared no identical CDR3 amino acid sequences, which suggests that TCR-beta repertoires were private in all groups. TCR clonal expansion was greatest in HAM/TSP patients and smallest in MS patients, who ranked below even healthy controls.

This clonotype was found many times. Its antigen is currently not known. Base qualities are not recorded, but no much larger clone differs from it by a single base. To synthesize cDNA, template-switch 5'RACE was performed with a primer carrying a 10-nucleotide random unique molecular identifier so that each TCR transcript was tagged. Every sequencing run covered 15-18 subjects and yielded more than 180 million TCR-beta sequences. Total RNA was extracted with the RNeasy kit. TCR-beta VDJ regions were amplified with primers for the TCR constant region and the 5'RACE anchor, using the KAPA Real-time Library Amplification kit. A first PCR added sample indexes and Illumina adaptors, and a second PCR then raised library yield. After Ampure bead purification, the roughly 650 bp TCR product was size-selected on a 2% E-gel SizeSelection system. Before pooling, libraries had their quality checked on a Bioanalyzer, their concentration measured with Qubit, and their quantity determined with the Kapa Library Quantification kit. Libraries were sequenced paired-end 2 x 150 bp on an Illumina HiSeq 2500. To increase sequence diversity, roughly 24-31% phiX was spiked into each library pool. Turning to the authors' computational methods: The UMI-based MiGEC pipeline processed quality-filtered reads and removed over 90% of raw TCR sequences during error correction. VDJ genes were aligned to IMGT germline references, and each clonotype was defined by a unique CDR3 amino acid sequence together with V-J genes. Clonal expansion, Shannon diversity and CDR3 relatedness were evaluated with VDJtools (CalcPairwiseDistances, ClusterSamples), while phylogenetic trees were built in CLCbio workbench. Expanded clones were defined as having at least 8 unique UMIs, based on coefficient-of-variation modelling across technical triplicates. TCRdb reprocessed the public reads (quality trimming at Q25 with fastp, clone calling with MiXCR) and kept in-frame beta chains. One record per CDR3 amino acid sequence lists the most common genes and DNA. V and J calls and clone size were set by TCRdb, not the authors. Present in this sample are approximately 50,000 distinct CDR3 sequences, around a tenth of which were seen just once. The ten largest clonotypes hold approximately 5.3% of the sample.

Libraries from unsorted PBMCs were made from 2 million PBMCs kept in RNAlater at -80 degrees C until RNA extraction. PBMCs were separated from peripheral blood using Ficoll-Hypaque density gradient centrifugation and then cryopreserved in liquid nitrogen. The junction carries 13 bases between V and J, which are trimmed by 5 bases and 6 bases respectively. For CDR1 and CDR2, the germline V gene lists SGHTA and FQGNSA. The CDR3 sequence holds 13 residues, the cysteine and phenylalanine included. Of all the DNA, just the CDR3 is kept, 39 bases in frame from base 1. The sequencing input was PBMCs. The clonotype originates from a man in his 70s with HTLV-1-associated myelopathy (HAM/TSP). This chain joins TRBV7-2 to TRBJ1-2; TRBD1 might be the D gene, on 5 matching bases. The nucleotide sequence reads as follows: TGTGCCAGCAGCCCCCGGGGGAGGGATGGCTACACCTTC. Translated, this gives CASSPRGRDGYTF. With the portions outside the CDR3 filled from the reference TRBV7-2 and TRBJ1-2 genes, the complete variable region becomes GAGVSQSPSNKVTEKGKDVELRCDPISGHTALYWYRQSLGQGLEFLIYFQGNSAPDKSGLPSDRFSAERTGGSVSTLTIQRTQQEDSAVYLCASSPRGRDGYTFGSGTRLTVV.